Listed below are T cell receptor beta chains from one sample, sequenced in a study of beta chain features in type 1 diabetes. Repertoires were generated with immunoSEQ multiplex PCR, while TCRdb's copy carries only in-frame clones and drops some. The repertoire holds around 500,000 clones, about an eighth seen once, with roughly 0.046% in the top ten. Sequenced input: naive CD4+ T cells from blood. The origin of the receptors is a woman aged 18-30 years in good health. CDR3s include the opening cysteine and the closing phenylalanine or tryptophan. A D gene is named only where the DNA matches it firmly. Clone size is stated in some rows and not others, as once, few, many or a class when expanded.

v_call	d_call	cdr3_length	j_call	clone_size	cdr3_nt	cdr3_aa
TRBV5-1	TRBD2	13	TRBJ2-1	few	TGCGCCAGCGCGGCGGGAGCGTACAATGAGCAGTTCTTC	CASAAGAYNEQFF
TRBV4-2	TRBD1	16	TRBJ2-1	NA	TGTGCCAGCAGCCAACTTGGACAGGGCTCGGCCTATGAGCAGTTCTTC	CASSQLGQGSAYEQFF
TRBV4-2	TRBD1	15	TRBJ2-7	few	TGTGCCAGCAGCCCGACAGGGCGTAACTCCTACGAGCAGTACTTC	CASSPTGRNSYEQYF
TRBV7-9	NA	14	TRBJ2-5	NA	TGTGCCAGCAGCTTATCAGGGAACGGGGAGACCCAGTACTTC	CASSLSGNGETQYF
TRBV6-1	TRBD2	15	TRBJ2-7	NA	TGTGCCAGCAGGTGGACTAGCGGGAGCTCCTACGAGCAGTACTTC	CASRWTSGSSYEQYF
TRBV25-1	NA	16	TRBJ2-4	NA	TGTGCCAGCAGTGATCCCAGGGGGGCGAGTGGAAACATTCAGTACTTC	CASSDPRGASGNIQYF
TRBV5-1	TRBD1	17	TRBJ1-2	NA	TGCGCCAGCAGCTCGGACATCGGGACAGGGTCTAACTATGGCTACACCTTC	CASSSDIGTGSNYGYTF
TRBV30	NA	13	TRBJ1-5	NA	TGTGCCTGGAGTGCGGGCCCCGGGAAGCCCCAGCATTTT	CAWSAGPGKPQHF
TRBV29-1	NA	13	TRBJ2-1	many	TGCAGCGTAGGCCTTGCGGCCTACAATGAGCAGTTCTTC	CSVGLAAYNEQFF
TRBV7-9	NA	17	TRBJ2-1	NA	TGTGCCAGCAGCCCCCGATTGGGAACAGGGGCTAGCGATGAGCAGTTCTTC	CASSPRLGTGASDEQFF
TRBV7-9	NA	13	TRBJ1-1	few	TGTGCCAGCAGCTTAGTTGTGAACACTGAAGCTTTCTTT	CASSLVVNTEAFF
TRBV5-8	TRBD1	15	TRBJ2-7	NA	TGTGCCAGCAGCTTCGACGGACAGGGTTCCTACGAGCAGTACTTC	CASSFDGQGSYEQYF
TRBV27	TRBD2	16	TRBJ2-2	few	TGTGCCAGCAGTTATCGACTAGCGGGACATAGCGGGGAGCTGTTTTTT	CASSYRLAGHSGELFF
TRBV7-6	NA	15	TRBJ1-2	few	TGTGCCAGCAGCTTAGGTGTAGGGGGGAACTATGGCTACACCTTC	CASSLGVGGNYGYTF
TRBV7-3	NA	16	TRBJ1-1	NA	TGTGCCAGCAGCTCTAGCGGGGGTCAGGAGAACACTGAAGCTTTCTTT	CASSSSGGQENTEAFF
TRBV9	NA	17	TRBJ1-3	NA	TGTGCCAGCAGCATAAAAGGGGCCTCCTTCTCTGGAAACACCATATATTTT	CASSIKGASFSGNTIYF
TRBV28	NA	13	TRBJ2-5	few	TGTGCCAGTCAGGACAGCCGCCAAGAGACCCAGTACTTC	CASQDSRQETQYF
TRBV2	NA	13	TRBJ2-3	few	TGTGCCAGCAGCGATGGGGCCACAGATACGCAGTATTTT	CASSDGATDTQYF
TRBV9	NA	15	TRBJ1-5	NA	TGTGCCAGCAGCGTAGGACGAGGGGGCAATCAGCCCCAGCATTTT	CASSVGRGGNQPQHF
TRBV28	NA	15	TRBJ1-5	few	TGTGCCAGCACCCTTCGGGGCTGGGGCAATCAGCCCCAGCATTTT	CASTLRGWGNQPQHF
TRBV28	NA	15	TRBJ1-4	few	TGTGCCAGCAGCCCGGGCACCGTGGCTAATGAAAAACTGTTTTTT	CASSPGTVANEKLFF
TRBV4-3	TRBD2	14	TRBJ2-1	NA	TGCGCCAGCAGCCTCTTAGCGGGAGTGGATGAGCAGTTCTTC	CASSLLAGVDEQFF
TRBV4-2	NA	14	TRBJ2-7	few	TGTGCCAGCAGCCAAGGTGTACAGGCTAAGGAGCAGTACTTC	CASSQGVQAKEQYF
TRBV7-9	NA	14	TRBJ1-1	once	TGTGCCAGCAGCCCGGGGGGGCCGAACACTGAAGCTTTCTTT	CASSPGGPNTEAFF
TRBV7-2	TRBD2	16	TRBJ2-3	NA	TGTGCCAGCAGCACGGGACTAGCGGGTAGCACAGATACGCAGTATTTT	CASSTGLAGSTDTQYF
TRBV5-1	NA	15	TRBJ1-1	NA	TGCGCCAGCAGCGGGGAGGGTCATCGGGTGGCTGAAGCTTTCTTT	CASSGEGHRVAEAFF
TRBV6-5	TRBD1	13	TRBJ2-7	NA	TGTGCCAGCAGTTCGGGACAGACCTACGAGCAGTACTTC	CASSSGQTYEQYF
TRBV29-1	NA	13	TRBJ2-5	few	TGCAGCGTTGAACGGGGGCGGCAAGAGACCCAGTACTTC	CSVERGRQETQYF
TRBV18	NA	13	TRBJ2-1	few	TGTGCCAGCTCACCAGGCGCGTACGGTGAGCAGTTCTTC	CASSPGAYGEQFF
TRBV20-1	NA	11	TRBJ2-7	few	TGCAGTGCTAGACATGGCTACGAGCAGTACTTC	CSARHGYEQYF
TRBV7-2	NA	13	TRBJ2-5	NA	TGTGCCAGCAGCTTATTCGGGGAAGAGACCCAGTACTTC	CASSLFGEETQYF
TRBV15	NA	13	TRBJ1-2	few	TGTGCCACCAGCAGGGACAGCGGATATGGCTACACCTTC	CATSRDSGYGYTF
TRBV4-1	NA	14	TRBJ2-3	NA	TGCGCCAGCAGCCAAGATTTTAGGTTCATTAGACCGTATTTT	CASSQDFRFIRPYF
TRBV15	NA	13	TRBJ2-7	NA	TGTGCCACCAGCAGAGATCGCCCGGGCGAGCAGTACTTC	CATSRDRPGEQYF
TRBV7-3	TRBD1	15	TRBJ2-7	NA	TGTGCCAGCAGCTCCCAGGGGGCCTCTTCCTACGAGCAGTACTTC	CASSSQGASSYEQYF
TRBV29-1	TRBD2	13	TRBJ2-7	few	TGCAGTTGTCGGACTAGCGGGTTCTACGAGCAGTACTTC	CSCRTSGFYEQYF
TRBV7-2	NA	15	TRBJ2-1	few	TGTGCCAGCAGCTTACAGGCGGTTGTCTACAATGAGCAGTTCTTC	CASSLQAVVYNEQFF
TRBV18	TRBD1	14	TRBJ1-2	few	TGTGCCACCGTCCAGGGGGCGCGCAACTATGGCTACACCTTC	CATVQGARNYGYTF
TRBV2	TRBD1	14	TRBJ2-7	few	TGTGCCAGCACAGGGACGGGACAGAACTACGAGCAGTACTTC	CASTGTGQNYEQYF
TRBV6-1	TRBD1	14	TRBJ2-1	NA	TGTGCCAGCAGCAGGGAGACAGGGATCAATGAGCAGTTCTTC	CASSRETGINEQFF
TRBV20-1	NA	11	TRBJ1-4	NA	TGCAGTGCAATGGGTGGGGAAAAACTGTTTTTT	CSAMGGEKLFF
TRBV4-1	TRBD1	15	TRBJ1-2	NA	TGCGCCAGCAGGGTACTAGGGACAGGGAACTATGGCTACACCTTC	CASRVLGTGNYGYTF
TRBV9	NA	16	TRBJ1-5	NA	TGTGCCAGCAGCCCCGGGGGACCGTATAGCAATCAGCCCCAGCATTTT	CASSPGGPYSNQPQHF
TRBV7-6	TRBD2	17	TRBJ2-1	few	TGTGCCAGCAGCCGACCCCCGGGCGGGAGTCAGAACAATGAGCAGTTCTTC	CASSRPPGGSQNNEQFF
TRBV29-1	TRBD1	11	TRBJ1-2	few	TGCAGCGTGAATGCCGGGACAGGGGGCACCTTC	CSVNAGTGGTF
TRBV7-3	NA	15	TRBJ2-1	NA	TGTGCCAGCAGTCCGGACAGTCTATCGTACAATGAGCAGTTCTTC	CASSPDSLSYNEQFF
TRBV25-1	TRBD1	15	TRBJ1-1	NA	TGTGCCAGCAGTGAATCCCACAGGGGTTTCACTGAAGCTTTCTTT	CASSESHRGFTEAFF
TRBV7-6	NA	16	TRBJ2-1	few	TGTGCCAGCATGGCATACGGGGGCAGGGGTGGAAATGAGCAGTTCTTC	CASMAYGGRGGNEQFF
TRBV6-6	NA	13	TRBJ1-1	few	TGTGCCAGCAGGTCTGAGGGGGTCACTGAAGCTTTCTTT	CASRSEGVTEAFF
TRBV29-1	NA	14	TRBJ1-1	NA	TGCAGCGTTGAAGATCTTCGGTCGAACACTGAAGCTTTCTTT	CSVEDLRSNTEAFF
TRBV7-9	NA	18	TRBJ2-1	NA	TGTGCCAGCAGCTTAGGTCGACGTGTAGGCATTTCCTACAATGAGCAGTTCTTC	CASSLGRRVGISYNEQFF
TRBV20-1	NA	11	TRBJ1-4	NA	TGCAGTGCTAGTAGGTTGGAAAAACTGTTTTTT	CSASRLEKLFF
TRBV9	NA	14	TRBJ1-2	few	TGTGCCAGCAGCGTAGGGGGCATTAACTATGGCTACACCTTC	CASSVGGINYGYTF